These 30 T cell receptor beta chains were all obtained from the same sample, sequenced in a study of cytomegalovirus exposure and HLA in healthy donors. The PCR contained 60 Vbeta and 13 Jbeta primers. The method was immunoSEQ multiplex PCR; TCRdb's version includes in-frame clones alone and lacks a portion of them. The data contain over 150,000 clones, around 80% of them seen just once; the ten biggest clones take up around 1.5%. What was sequenced was PBMCs. The source is a woman aged 25 to 39 in good health and CMV-seropositive.

This clone appeared once. The rearrangement uses TRBV6-1 and TRBJ2-5; a weak D match, TRBD2 (6 bases). This CDR3 comprises 15 residues. Germline loops: CDR1 MNHNS, CDR2 SASEGT. Deletions cut 4 bases from V and 5 bases from J, with 17 bases between. The CDR3 region is CASSVNPRGSETQYF. For the CDR3, the DNA is TGTGCCAGCAGTGTTAACCCTCGGGGGTCGGAGACCCAGTACTTC.

Comments on this clone: This specimen includes other DNA sequences encoding the same CDR3. The CDR3 coding sequence is TGTGCCAGCAGTTTAGGCGGTAGCTCCTACAATGAGCAGTTCTTC. It specifies CASSLGGSSYNEQFF. The chain recombines TRBV27 with TRBJ2-1; no reliable D call. The CDR3 has 15 amino acids. The V and J ends lost 2 bases and 0 bases respectively, with 8 bases between them. Germline CDR1 is MNHEY and CDR2 is SMNVEV (reference sequence).

This chain links TRBV15 with TRBJ1-1; 7 nucleotides align to TRBD1. Germline V gene data show CDR1 as LNHNV and CDR2 as YYDKDF (reference sequence). This CDR3 spans 13 amino acids. The trim removed 3 bases at V and 7 bases at J, leaving 5 bases unmatched. The CDR3 loop reads CATSRLGTDEAFF. The CDR3 nucleotides read TGTGCCACCAGCAGGCTAGGGACAGATGAAGCTTTCTTT.

This chain joins TRBV28 and TRBJ1-3, with D perhaps TRBD1 (6 bases). V was shortened by 5 bases and J by 4 bases, with 15 bases between the two germline ends. The CDR3 covers 15 residues. Germline loops: CDR1 MDHEN, CDR2 SYDVKM. CDR3 DNA sequence: TGTGCCAGCAGTCGGACAGTGCCAGGGGGAAACACCATATATTTT. Translating gives CASSRTVPGGNTIYF.

This sequence joins TRBV7-8 and TRBJ2-2; 11 nucleotides match TRBD2. Trimming took 5 bases from V and 6 from J; bases not matched to a gene: 14. Looked up from germline, CDR1 is SGHVS and CDR2 is FQNEAQ. The length of the CDR3 is 18 residues. CDR3 nucleotides: TGTGCCAGCAGCGAGGGTCCTAGCGGGAGGACACCCCCCGGGGAGCTGTTTTTT. Its translation: CASSEGPSGRTPPGELFF.

The chain recombines TRBV11-3 with TRBJ2-3; no reliable D call. The CDR3 is 13 amino acids. Germline V gene sequence: CDR1 SGHNT, CDR2 YENEEA. Trimming took 5 bases from V and 2 from J, leaving 8 bases between them. The CDR3 loop is CASSRLLTDTQYF. CDR3 in DNA: TGTGCCAGCAGCAGACTGCTCACAGATACGCAGTATTTT.

The chain combines TRBV5-6 with TRBJ2-7; a weak D match, TRBD1 (5 bases). The CDR3 has 17 amino acids. V was cut by 3 bases and J by 0 bases, with 19 bases left in between. The V gene's germline CDR1 is SGHDT and CDR2 YYEEEE. CDR3 sequence: CASSSEFRVPSSYEQYF. The CDR3 DNA reads TGTGCCAGCAGCTCGGAATTCAGGGTACCTAGCTCCTACGAGCAGTACTTC.

The chain carries TRBV6-1 and TRBJ1-5; 9 nucleotides match TRBD1. This CDR3 contains 17 residues. Germline assignment: CDR1 MNHNS and CDR2 SASEGT. V lost 4 bases, J lost 2 bases, and 9 bases stayed unmatched. The CDR3 reads CASSVTGGGLGNQPQHF. Written as DNA, the CDR3 is TGTGCCAGCAGTGTTACAGGGGGCGGACTGGGCAATCAGCCCCAGCATTTT.

The J gene is TRBJ1-1, the V gene TRBV19, with 7 nucleotides matching TRBD1. With 4 bases clipped from V and 1 base from J, the junction kept 3 bases outside the gene matches. The CDR3 extends over 14 amino acids. Looked up from germline, CDR1 is LNHDA and CDR2 is SQIVND (reference sequence). CDR3 coding DNA: TGTGCCAGTAGTAGAACAGGGGCGAACACTGAAGCTTTCTTT. Its protein product is CASSRTGANTEAFF. The full variable domain, with the rest looked up from reference TRBV19 and TRBJ1-1, is DGGITQSPKYLFRKEGQNVTLSCEQNLNHDAMYWYRQDPGQGLRLIYYSQIVNDFQKGDIAEGYSVSREKKESFPLTVTSAQKNPTAFYLCASSRTGANTEAFFGQGTRLTVV.

This clone is a singleton in its sample. The V and J genes are TRBV5-1 and TRBJ1-4; a possible D gene is TRBD1 (6 bases). Germline lookup yields CDR1 SGHRS and CDR2 YFSETQ. This CDR3 comprises 16 residues. V dropped 3 bases and J dropped 4 bases, with 16 bases sitting between them. DNA for the CDR3: TGCGCCAGCAGCTCCGGGGACAACCCGAATAATGAAAAACTGTTTTTT. Protein: CASSSGDNPNNEKLFF. Drawing the rest from reference TRBV5-1 and TRBJ1-4, the complete variable domain is KAGVTQTPRYLIKTRGQQVTLSCSPISGHRSVSWYQQTPGQGLQFLFEYFSETQRNKGNFPGRFSGRQFSNSRSEMNVSTLELGDSALYLCASSSGDNPNNEKLFFGSGTQLSVL.

This chain joins TRBV7-6 and TRBJ2-7; no firm D call. The V and J ends lost 11 bases and 13 bases respectively, with 12 bases between them. Per germline, CDR1 SGHVS and CDR2 FNYEAQ. The CDR3 is 8 residues long. The CDR3 bases are TGTGCCTGTGTTCCAGGATACTTC. It yields the protein CACVPGYF.

This sequence joins TRBV30 and TRBJ2-7, with 7 bases lining up with TRBD1. Trimming took 8 bases from V and 1 from J; bases not matched to a gene: 5. CDR3 length: 12 amino acids. CDR1 is GTSNPN, CDR2 SVGIG, per germline (reference sequence). This chain's CDR3 is CATGQTSYEQYF. DNA for the CDR3: TGTGCCACGGGACAGACATCCTACGAGCAGTACTTC.

DNA for the CDR3: TGTGCCAGCAGTTTTGACTTGGGGGGAACAGATACGCAGTATTTT. This sequence encodes CASSFDLGGTDTQYF. The genes are TRBV27 and TRBJ2-3; a possible D gene is TRBD2 (6 bases). V lost 3 bases, J lost 3 bases, and 13 bases lay in between. CDR3 length equals 15 residues. Germline V lookup: CDR1 MNHEY, CDR2 SMNVEV (reference sequence).

This chain links TRBV4-2 with TRBJ1-2, with D maybe TRBD1 (6 bases). Germline lookup yields CDR1 LGHNA and CDR2 YNFKEQ. Trimming removed 4 bases from V and 6 bases from J, with 18 bases in between. The CDR3 sequence is 15 residues long. DNA for the CDR3: TGTGCCAGCAGCCCCCCCCCAGGGGACGTTAATGGCTACACCTTC. Translation gives CASSPPPGDVNGYTF.

This clone appeared once. The rearrangement joins TRBV5-1 to TRBJ1-2; 12 nucleotides align to TRBD1. J was trimmed by 7 bases and V by 3 bases; bases with no gene match: 7. Germline CDR1 SGHRS, CDR2 YFSETQ. The CDR3 runs 15 residues. The CDR3 loop is CASSSSGTGGRGYTF. DNA for the CDR3: TGCGCCAGCAGCTCGTCCGGGACAGGGGGCCGTGGCTACACCTTC.

This clone was detected only a few times. This rearrangement joins TRBV4-2 to TRBJ2-1, with TRBD1 identical over 8 bases. J was trimmed by 8 bases and V by 1 base; bases with no gene match: 4. CDR3 size: 14 residues. Per germline, CDR1 LGHNA and CDR2 YNFKEQ. CDR3 in amino acids: CASSQGQGRYEQFF. The CDR3 DNA follows: TGTGCCAGCAGCCAAGGACAGGGGAGGTATGAGCAGTTCTTC.

This chain connects TRBV29-1 to TRBJ2-1; D gene uncertain. Germline assignment: CDR1 SQVTM and CDR2 ANQGSEA. The CDR3 has 13 residues. Trimming removed 7 bases from V and 1 base from J, with 11 bases in between. Here the CDR3 reads CSEKLFSYNEQFF. The CDR3, as DNA: TGCAGCGAAAAACTATTTTCCTACAATGAGCAGTTCTTC.

The genes are TRBV4-1 and TRBJ2-1, with 9 positions matching TRBD2. Germline CDR1 MGHRA, CDR2 YSYEKL. This CDR3 has 13 residues. The ends lost 11 bases at V and 5 bases at J; junction bases unmatched: 7. The CDR3 sequence: CAAGLAPNNEQFF. CDR3 DNA sequence: TGCGCCGCCGGACTAGCGCCGAACAATGAGCAGTTCTTC.

This clone came up a few times. This rearrangement joins TRBV30 to TRBJ1-5; possible D gene TRBD1, 5 bases. The CDR3 contains 13 residues. From germline, CDR1 is GTSNPN and CDR2 SVGIG (reference sequence). V was pared by 0 bases and J by 5 bases, with 8 bases between. Here the CDR3 reads CAWSVGEDQPQHF. The CDR3, as DNA: TGTGCCTGGAGTGTAGGGGAGGATCAGCCCCAGCATTTT.

This clone was picked up one time. This rearrangement joins TRBV4-2 to TRBJ2-3; 10 bases are a match to TRBD2. Germline V gene lookup returns CDR1 LGHNA and CDR2 YNFKEQ. The CDR3 contains 17 residues. Trimming removed 1 base from V and 5 bases from J; junction bases left unmatched: 9. The CDR3 DNA is TGTGCCAGCAGCCAAGGGCCCCCTAGCGGGGGAGGAGATACGCAGTATTTT. It encodes CASSQGPPSGGGDTQYF.

CDR3 residues: CASSWGGGIGELFF. The CDR3 DNA reads as TGTGCCAGCAGTTGGGGGGGTGGAATCGGGGAGCTGTTTTTT. V usage is TRBV27 and J usage is TRBJ2-2, with TRBD2 matching over 7 bases. Trimming removed 4 bases from V and 7 bases from J; junction bases left unmatched: 6. The germline V gene has CDR1 MNHEY and CDR2 SMNVEV (reference sequence). CDR3 length: 14 residues.

In its sample, this clone was seen once. The chain combines TRBV9 with TRBJ2-5; no reliable D call. The V end lost 3 bases, the J end lost 1 base, and 7 bases lay between the germline ends. The CDR3 runs 13 residues. The germline CDR1 and CDR2 sequences are SGDLS and YYNGEE. The CDR3 spells CASSATSQETQYF. As DNA, the CDR3 is TGTGCCAGCAGCGCAACATCCCAAGAGACCCAGTACTTC.

There are a few counts of this clone. The CDR3 sequence: CASSLGHSFEQYF. As DNA, the CDR3 is TGTGCCAGCAGTTTAGGACACTCGTTCGAGCAGTACTTC. J is TRBJ2-7 and V is TRBV27, with D possibly matching TRBD1 (5 bases). The length of the CDR3 is 13 residues. The germline gives CDR1 MNHEY, CDR2 SMNVEV (reference sequence). V lost 2 bases and J lost 6, with 11 bases in between.

This chain connects TRBV5-6 to TRBJ2-5; TRBD1 matches at 7 bases. The CDR3 sequence is 16 residues long. The V segment lost 5 bases and the J segment 5 bases; nucleotides outside the gene matches: 15. Germline CDR1 is SGHDT and CDR2 is YYEEEE. CDR3 nucleotide sequence: TGTGCCAGCAGTTCTACAGGGGCCCAGCAACGGGAGACCCAGTACTTC. As protein: CASSSTGAQQRETQYF. Combining the CDR3 with reference TRBV5-6 and TRBJ2-5 gives the whole variable domain DAGVTQSPTHLIKTRGQQVTLRCSPKSGHDTVSWYQQALGQGPQFIFQYYEEEERQRGNFPDRFSGHQFPNYSSELNVNALLLGDSALYLCASSSTGAQQRETQYFGPGTRLLVL.

The chain carries TRBV7-8 and TRBJ2-7; D gene ambiguous. Trimming pared 5 bases from V and 4 bases from J, leaving 12 bases between. CDR3 length: 13 amino acids. CDR1 is SGHVS and CDR2 is FQNEAQ in the germline V gene. The CDR3, as DNA: TGTGCCAGCAGCCCCCTTGTCCCTTACGAGCAGTACTTC. It specifies CASSPLVPYEQYF.

This clone showed up just a few times. The rearrangement uses TRBV11-3 and TRBJ2-1; D might be TRBD1 (6 bases). There are 15 residues in the CDR3. Germline V gives CDR1 SGHNT, CDR2 YENEEA. Trimming shortened V by 2 bases and J by 7 bases, and 15 bases separated the two germline ends. CDR3 nucleotides: TGTGCCAGCAGCTTAATTTTGAGAGGGGGTAATGAGCAGTTCTTC. Residues: CASSLILRGGNEQFF.

The chain employs TRBV19 and TRBJ1-2; weak D call: TRBD1 (6 bases). V was trimmed by 1 base and J by 6 bases, leaving 12 bases between them. The germline V gene has CDR1 LNHDA and CDR2 SQIVND (reference sequence). The length of the CDR3 is 14 residues. The CDR3 region is CASSIGGQTHGYTF. The CDR3, as DNA: TGTGCCAGTAGTATAGGAGGACAGACTCATGGCTACACCTTC.

V is TRBV7-2 and J is TRBJ1-1; TRBD1 matches at 7 bases. CDR3 size: 17 residues. Trimming removed 2 bases from V and 2 bases from J; junction bases left unmatched: 11. CDR1 and CDR2 from the germline V gene are SGHTA and FQGNSA. The CDR3, as DNA: TGTGCCAGCAGCTTATGGGTTGACAGGGACGGAAACACTGAAGCTTTCTTT. It specifies CASSLWVDRDGNTEAFF. Based on the CDR3 plus reference TRBV7-2 and TRBJ1-1, the full variable domain is GAGVSQSPSNKVTEKGKDVELRCDPISGHTALYWYRQSLGQGLEFLIYFQGNSAPDKSGLPSDRFSAERTGGSVSTLTIQRTQQEDSAVYLCASSLWVDRDGNTEAFFGQGTRLTVV.

CDR3 bases: TGTGCCAGTAGGACACTGGGCTATGGCTACACCTTC. Protein: CASRTLGYGYTF. This chain connects TRBV19 to TRBJ1-2; unclear D gene. The CDR3 length is 12 residues. CDR1 and CDR2 from the germline V gene are LNHDA and SQIVND (reference sequence). V dropped 6 bases and J dropped 4 bases, with 9 bases sitting between them. The full variable domain, with the rest looked up from reference TRBV19 and TRBJ1-2, is DGGITQSPKYLFRKEGQNVTLSCEQNLNHDAMYWYRQDPGQGLRLIYYSQIVNDFQKGDIAEGYSVSREKKESFPLTVTSAQKNPTAFYLCASRTLGYGYTFGSGTRLTVV.

The V and J genes are TRBV5-4 and TRBJ1-2; D unresolved. The CDR3 length is 15 residues. The V gene's germline CDR1 is SGHNT and CDR2 YYREEE (reference sequence). V was pared by 0 bases and J by 0 bases, with 9 bases between. For the CDR3, the DNA is TGTGCCAGCAGCTTGGTGGGCCCCGCTAACTATGGCTACACCTTC. This gives the protein CASSLVGPANYGYTF. Filled out from reference TRBV5-4 and TRBJ1-2, the complete variable domain reads ETGVTQSPTHLIKTRGQQVTLRCSSQSGHNTVSWYQQALGQGPQFIFQYYREEENGRGNFPPRFSGLQFPNYSSELNVNALELDDSALYLCASSLVGPANYGYTFGSGTRLTVV.